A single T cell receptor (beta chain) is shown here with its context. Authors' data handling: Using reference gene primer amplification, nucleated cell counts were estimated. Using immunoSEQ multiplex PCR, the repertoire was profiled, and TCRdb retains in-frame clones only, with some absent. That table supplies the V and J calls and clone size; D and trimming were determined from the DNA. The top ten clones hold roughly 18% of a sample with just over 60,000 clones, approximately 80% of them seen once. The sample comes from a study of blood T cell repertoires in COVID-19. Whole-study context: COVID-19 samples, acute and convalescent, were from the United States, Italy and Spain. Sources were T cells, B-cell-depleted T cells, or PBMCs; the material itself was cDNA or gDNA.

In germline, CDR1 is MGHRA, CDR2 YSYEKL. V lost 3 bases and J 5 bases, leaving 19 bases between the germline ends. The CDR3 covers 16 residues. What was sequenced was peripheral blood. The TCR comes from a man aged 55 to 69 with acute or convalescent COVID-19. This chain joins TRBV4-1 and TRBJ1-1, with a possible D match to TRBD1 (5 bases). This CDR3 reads CASSQLLRPGRTEAFF. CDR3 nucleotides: TGCGCCAGCAGCCAGCTTTTGCGGCCAGGGAGGACTGAAGCTTTCTTT.